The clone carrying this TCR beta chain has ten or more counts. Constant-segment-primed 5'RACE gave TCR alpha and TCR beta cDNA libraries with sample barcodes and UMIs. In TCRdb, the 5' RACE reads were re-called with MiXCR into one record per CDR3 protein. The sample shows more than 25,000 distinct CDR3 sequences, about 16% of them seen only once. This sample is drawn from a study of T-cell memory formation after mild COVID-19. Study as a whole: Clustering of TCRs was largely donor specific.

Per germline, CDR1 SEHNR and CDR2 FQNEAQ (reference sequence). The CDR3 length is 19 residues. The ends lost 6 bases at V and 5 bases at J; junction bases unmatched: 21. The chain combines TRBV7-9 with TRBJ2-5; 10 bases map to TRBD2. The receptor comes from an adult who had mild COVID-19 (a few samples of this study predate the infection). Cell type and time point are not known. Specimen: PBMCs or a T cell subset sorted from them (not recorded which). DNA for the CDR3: TGTGCCAGCAGGAGTTTTGAACTAGCGGGACCTCTTCAAGGGGAGACCCAGTACTTC. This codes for CASRSFELAGPLQGETQYF.